These 9 T cell receptor beta chains were sequenced from one sample in a study of cytomegalovirus exposure and HLA in healthy donors. PCR used 60 Vbeta primers and 13 Jbeta primers. Measured with immunoSEQ multiplex PCR; TCRdb has only the in-frame clones, and not every one. The sample has 70,000 to 75,000 clones; the top ten hold under 4%. The sequenced material came from PBMCs. Every receptor here comes from a female donor in good health and CMV-seropositive.

The gene calls are TRBV6-5 and TRBJ1-6; D uncertain. Germline CDR1 MNHEY, CDR2 SVGAGI. The CDR3 is made up of 15 amino acids. Trimming pared 1 base from V and 5 bases from J, leaving 9 bases between. This chain's CDR3 is CASSYWGDHNSPLHF. The CDR3 region has the DNA TGTGCCAGCAGTTACTGGGGAGACCATAATTCACCCCTCCACTTT.

This chain uses TRBV13 with TRBJ1-5, with D tentatively TRBD1 (6 bases). The CDR3 is made up of 16 amino acids. CDR1 and CDR2 (germline): PRHDT, FYEKMQ (reference sequence). The V and J ends lost 0 bases and 3 bases respectively, with 12 bases between them. The CDR3 loop is CASSLGGGGPNQPQHF. CDR3 nucleotide sequence: TGTGCCAGCAGCTTAGGGGGCGGGGGGCCCAATCAGCCCCAGCATTTT. The full variable domain, its missing parts supplied by reference TRBV13 and TRBJ1-5, is AAGVIQSPRHLIKEKRETATLKCYPIPRHDTVYWYQQGPGQDPQFLISFYEKMQSDKGSIPDRFSAQQFSDYHSELNMSSLELGDSALYFCASSLGGGGPNQPQHFGDGTRLSIL.

This rearrangement joins TRBV9 to TRBJ2-7, with 16 bases aligning to TRBD2. The CDR3 runs 19 residues. The V and J ends lost 3 bases and 2 bases, in that order; junction bases with no gene match: 11. Germline CDR1 reads SGDLS; CDR2 reads YYNGEE. CDR3 coding DNA: TGTGCCAGCAGCGCCGGGTGGGGGACTAGCGGGAGGGGGACCTACGAGCAGTACTTC. Its translation: CASSAGWGTSGRGTYEQYF.

J is TRBJ2-7 and V is TRBV28; 11 positions match TRBD2. The CDR3 spans 14 residues. J gave up 5 bases and V 7 bases, and 7 bases lay outside the gene matches. CDR1 is MDHEN and CDR2 is SYDVKM in the germline V gene. The CDR3 loop is CASTDSGRAHEQYF. As DNA, the CDR3 is TGTGCCAGCACCGATAGCGGGAGGGCCCACGAGCAGTACTTC.

In nucleotides, the CDR3 is TGTGCCAGCAGCTCCAGGGGCACCCCTTCCGGCGAGCAGTACTTC. This translates into CASSSRGTPSGEQYF. V is TRBV28 and J is TRBJ2-7; perhaps TRBD1 as D (6 bases). Germline V gene data show CDR1 as MDHEN and CDR2 as SYDVKM. The CDR3 has 15 residues. The germline V and J ends were trimmed by 6 bases and 6 bases, with 21 bases remaining between them.

This sequence joins TRBV19 and TRBJ2-5; TRBD2 aligns across 8 bases. V was pared by 3 bases and J by 4 bases, with 10 bases of the junction left unmatched. The CDR3 totals 16 residues. Germline V CDR1 and CDR2: LNHDA, SQIVND (reference sequence). The CDR3 DNA follows: TGTGCCAGTAGTATCCGCCCGGGAGGGCCCGGAGAGACCCAGTACTTC. Translated, it gives CASSIRPGGPGETQYF.

This chain uses TRBV11-3 with TRBJ2-3; 8 nucleotides agree with TRBD2. The germline CDR1 and CDR2 sequences are SGHNT and YENEEA. V trimming: 1 base; J trimming: 1 base; junction bases outside the gene matches: 4. The CDR3 runs to 16 residues. The CDR3 region has the DNA TGTGCCAGCAGCTTAGGGGTTAGCGGGGGCACAGATACGCAGTATTTT. It specifies CASSLGVSGGTDTQYF.

CDR3 bases: TGCAGCGTTGACTGCCTTCCCGGGGGACTAGCCACCTACGAGCAGTACTTC. Encoded protein: CSVDCLPGGLATYEQYF. The chain joins TRBV29-1 to TRBJ2-7; TRBD2 matches at 9 bases. The CDR3 extends over 17 amino acids. Losses at the gene ends were 3 bases for V and 2 bases for J; bases not matched to a gene: 14. The germline gives CDR1 SQVTM, CDR2 ANQGSEA.

As concerns this clone: Germline is not matched at one junction end, which may reflect a read error. This CDR3 is also generated by other DNA sequences in the sample. The J gene is TRBJ1-6, the V gene TRBV5-4, with 7 nucleotides matching TRBD1. Germline V gene lookup returns CDR1 SGHNT and CDR2 YYREEE (reference sequence). The CDR3 has 14 amino acids. As DNA, the CDR3 is TGTGCCAGCAGCTTGGGACAGGGAAGATCACCCCTACACTTT. Translating it yields CASSLGQGRSPLHF.